The 8 T cell receptor beta chains in this list originate from one sample, sequenced in a study of cytomegalovirus exposure and HLA in healthy donors. This PCR relied on a set of 60 Vbeta primers and 13 Jbeta primers. Generated by immunoSEQ multiplex PCR, the TCRdb table keeps only in-frame clones and is missing some. The sample comprises over 150,000 clones, 85% of which are singletons, and 1% rests with the top ten. The specimen sequenced was PBMCs. These receptors were collected from a boy aged 2-9 years in good health and CMV-seronegative.

This chain joins TRBV11-2 and TRBJ2-7; 11 bases are a match to TRBD2. The CDR3 has 19 residues. J was trimmed by 4 bases and V by 3 bases; bases with no gene match: 17. Germline V gene lookup returns CDR1 SGHAT and CDR2 FQNNGV. The CDR3 protein is CASSLDRLAGGSLTYEQYV. CDR3 DNA sequence: TGTGCCAGCAGCTTGGACCGGCTAGCGGGGGGCTCCCTGACGTACGAGCAGTACGTC.

The V and J genes are TRBV27 and TRBJ2-3, with TRBD1 matching over 10 bases. The CDR3 is 15 amino acids. J gave up 3 bases and V 3 bases, and 3 bases lay outside the gene matches. Germline V gene sequence: CDR1 MNHEY, CDR2 SMNVEV (reference sequence). CDR3 protein: CASSFRDRGTDTQYF. The CDR3, as DNA: TGTGCCAGCAGTTTCCGGGACAGGGGAACAGATACGCAGTATTTT.

On this clone itself: An end of the junction does not agree with germline; a read error may underlie this. The genes are TRBV5-1 and TRBJ1-6; D not certain. This CDR3 contains 16 residues. Germline CDR1 is SGHRS and CDR2 is YFSETQ. The CDR3 spells CASSLATVSYNSPLHF. The DNA of the CDR3 is TGCGCCAGCAGTTTGGCTACGGTATCCTATAATTCACCCCTCCACTTT.

The chain is built from TRBV7-9 and TRBJ2-5, with D possibly TRBD2 on 6 matching bases. Germline-derived CDR1 and CDR2 are SEHNR and FQNEAQ (reference sequence). The CDR3 sequence is 14 residues long. V was shortened by 8 bases and J by 0 bases, with 13 bases between the two germline ends. CDR3: CASSGGEYQETQYF. CDR3 bases: TGTGCCAGCTCCGGAGGGGAGTACCAAGAGACCCAGTACTTC.

The gene calls are TRBV18 and TRBJ2-1; 9 nucleotides agree with TRBD1. V was pared by 3 bases and J by 8 bases, with 8 bases of the junction left unmatched. This CDR3 spans 15 amino acids. Germline V CDR1 and CDR2: KGHSH, LQKENI. The CDR3 nucleotides are TGTGCCAGCTCACCTTACCGGGACAGGGTCGATGAGCAGTTCTTC. Encoded protein: CASSPYRDRVDEQFF.

This chain links TRBV1 with TRBJ2-1; the table names TRBD2, a call not compared with the DNA. TRBV1 is listed as a pseudogene. The length of the CDR3 is 17 residues. The CDR3 reads CTSSQDRRRDSRNEQFF. The CDR3, as DNA: TGCACCAGCAGCCAAGATCGCCGCAGGGACTCAAGGAATGAGCAGTTCTTC.

The chain carries TRBV4-1 and TRBJ2-1, with D perhaps matching TRBD2 (7 bases). CDR3 length: 16 residues. V lost 0 bases and J lost 2, with 11 bases in between. Germline V CDR1 and CDR2: MGHRA, YSYEKL. The CDR3 here is CASSQEGGAPYNEQFF. CDR3 nucleotides: TGCGCCAGCAGCCAAGAGGGGGGGGCGCCCTACAATGAGCAGTTCTTC.

This chain uses TRBV7-2 with TRBJ2-7; 7 nucleotides align to TRBD2. The CDR3 sequence is 15 residues long. The trim removed 5 bases at V and 4 bases at J, leaving 11 bases unmatched. Germline CDR1 and CDR2: SGHTA and FQGNSA. Here the CDR3 reads CASSKRGGGLYEQYF. CDR3 bases: TGTGCCAGCAGCAAAAGAGGCGGGGGACTTTACGAGCAGTACTTC.